The rows below give T cell receptor beta chains drawn from one sample of a study of siplizumab effects on memory and regulatory T cells. Some clones are missing from TCRdb's copy, which holds only in-frame ones; the method was immunoSEQ multiplex PCR. The sample comprises over 95,000 clones, just over 90% of which are singletons, and over 0.15% rests with the top ten. The sample was non-Treg CD4+ T cells sorted from blood. These receptors were collected from a human donor in good health. The CDR3 runs from the conserved cysteine through the conserved F or W. Each record gives: D gene, V gene, J gene, CDR3 length, clone size, CDR3 protein, CDR3 DNA. D genes are given only for firm matches. Part of the rows lack a size; the others show once, few, many or a class for expanded clones.

D: TRBD1; V: TRBV7-9; J: TRBJ1-6; length: 17; size: once; CDR3: CASSFPRTGTANSPLHF; DNA: TGTGCCAGCAGCTTCCCTCGGACAGGGACTGCTAATTCACCCCTCCACTTT
D: TRBD1; V: TRBV6-1; J: TRBJ1-6; length: 15; size: -; CDR3: CASSEEGGGNSPLHF; DNA: TGTGCCAGCAGTGAAGAAGGGGGCGGAAATTCACCCCTCCACTTT
D: -; V: TRBV7-2; J: TRBJ2-3; length: 15; size: -; CDR3: CASSLLDPRTDTQYF; DNA: TGTGCCAGCAGCTTGTTGGACCCTCGAACAGATACGCAGTATTTT
D: -; V: TRBV11-2; J: TRBJ1-1; length: 14; size: -; CDR3: CASSLIGGLTEAFF; DNA: TGTGCCAGCAGCTTAATCGGGGGACTCACTGAAGCTTTCTTT
D: -; V: TRBV5-4; J: TRBJ2-3; length: 14; size: -; CDR3: CASGKAGDTDTQYF; DNA: TGTGCCAGCGGAAAGGCGGGCGACACAGATACGCAGTATTTT
D: -; V: TRBV19; J: TRBJ1-2; length: 13; size: -; CDR3: CASSRGRGYGYTF; DNA: TGTGCCAGTAGTAGAGGGCGCGGCTATGGCTACACCTTC
D: -; V: TRBV9; J: TRBJ2-7; length: 14; size: -; CDR3: CASSVGPTHYEQYF; DNA: TGTGCCAGCAGCGTAGGTCCTACCCACTACGAGCAGTACTTC
D: -; V: TRBV5-6; J: TRBJ1-4; length: 14; size: -; CDR3: CASSLWTTNEKLFF; DNA: TGTGCCAGCAGCTTGTGGACAACTAATGAAAAACTGTTTTTT
D: -; V: TRBV19; J: TRBJ1-6; length: 14; size: -; CDR3: CASSIGGYNSPLHF; DNA: TGTGCCAGTAGTATCGGGGGATATAATTCACCCCTCCACTTT
D: -; V: TRBV28; J: TRBJ1-2; length: 14; size: -; CDR3: CASSPDDRGGGYTF; DNA: TGTGCCAGCAGTCCCGACGACCGTGGCGGGGGCTACACCTTC
D: TRBD1; V: TRBV4-1; J: TRBJ1-4; length: 17; size: -; CDR3: CASSQPYRGSGNEKLFF; DNA: TGCGCCAGCAGCCAACCGTACAGGGGATCAGGAAATGAAAAACTGTTTTTT
D: TRBD2; V: TRBV7-3; J: TRBJ2-6; length: 17; size: -; CDR3: CASRTSGASSGANVLTF; DNA: TGTGCCAGTCGGACTAGCGGGGCCTCCTCTGGGGCCAACGTCCTGACTTTC
D: -; V: TRBV27; J: TRBJ1-5; length: 15; size: -; CDR3: CASSRTGNSNQPQHF; DNA: TGTGCCAGCAGTCGAACAGGGAATAGCAATCAGCCCCAGCATTTT
D: -; V: TRBV7-8; J: TRBJ1-2; length: 15; size: -; CDR3: CASSLAAQTHYGYTF; DNA: TGTGCCAGCAGCTTAGCGGCCCAGACCCACTATGGCTACACCTTC
D: TRBD1; V: TRBV18; J: TRBJ2-5; length: 17; size: -; CDR3: CASSPDPDRGYRETQYF; DNA: TGTGCCAGCTCACCGGACCCGGACAGGGGATATAGAGAGACCCAGTACTTC
D: TRBD2; V: TRBV29-1; J: TRBJ2-2; length: 12; size: -; CDR3: CSVAGGTGELFF; DNA: TGCAGCGTTGCGGGGGGGACCGGGGAGCTGTTTTTT
D: -; V: TRBV2; J: TRBJ1-2; length: 14; size: -; CDR3: CASSVQGGSGGYTF; DNA: TGTGCCAGCAGTGTTCAGGGTGGATCAGGTGGCTACACCTTC
D: -; V: TRBV18; J: TRBJ1-5; length: 16; size: -; CDR3: CASSPKRTVSNQPQHF; DNA: TGTGCCAGCTCACCCAAAAGGACAGTTTCCAATCAGCCCCAGCATTTT
D: TRBD1; V: TRBV9; J: TRBJ2-2; length: 21; size: -; CDR3: CASSVELVPRDRGIDTGELFF; DNA: TGTGCCAGCAGCGTAGAGCTGGTCCCGAGGGACAGGGGAATCGACACCGGGGAGCTGTTTTTT
D: -; V: TRBV7-2; J: TRBJ2-2; length: 14; size: -; CDR3: CASSLRWGTGELFF; DNA: TGTGCCAGCAGCCTCCGGTGGGGCACCGGGGAGCTGTTTTTT
D: -; V: TRBV2; J: TRBJ1-2; length: 12; size: -; CDR3: CASRPGEGGYTF; DNA: TGTGCCAGCAGACCCGGGGAAGGCGGCTACACCTTC
D: -; V: TRBV4-1; J: TRBJ2-3; length: 14; size: -; CDR3: CASSQFYSTDTQYF; DNA: TGCGCCAGCAGCCAATTCTACAGCACAGATACGCAGTATTTT
D: TRBD1; V: TRBV4-2; J: TRBJ1-1; length: 15; size: -; CDR3: CASSQDWGGGGESFF; DNA: TGTGCCAGCAGCCAAGATTGGGGAGGGGGCGGCGAATCTTTCTTT